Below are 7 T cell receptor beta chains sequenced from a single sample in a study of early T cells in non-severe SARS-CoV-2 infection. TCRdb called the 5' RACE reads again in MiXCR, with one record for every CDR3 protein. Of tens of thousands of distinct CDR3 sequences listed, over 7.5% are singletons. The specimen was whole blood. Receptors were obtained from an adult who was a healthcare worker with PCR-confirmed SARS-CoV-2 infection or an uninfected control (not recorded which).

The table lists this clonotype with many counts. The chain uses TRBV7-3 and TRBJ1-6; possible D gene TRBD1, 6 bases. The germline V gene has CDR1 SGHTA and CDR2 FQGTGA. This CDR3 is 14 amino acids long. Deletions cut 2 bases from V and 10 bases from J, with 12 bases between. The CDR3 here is CASSLSGAESPLHF. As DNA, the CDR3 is TGTGCCAGCAGCTTATCGGGGGCTGAATCACCCCTCCACTTT. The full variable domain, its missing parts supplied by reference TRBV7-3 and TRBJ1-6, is GAGVSQTPSNKVTEKGKYVELRCDPISGHTALYWYRQSLGQGPEFLIYFQGTGAADDSGLPNDRFFAVRPEGSVSTLKIQRTERGDSAVYLCASSLSGAESPLHFGNGTRLTVT.

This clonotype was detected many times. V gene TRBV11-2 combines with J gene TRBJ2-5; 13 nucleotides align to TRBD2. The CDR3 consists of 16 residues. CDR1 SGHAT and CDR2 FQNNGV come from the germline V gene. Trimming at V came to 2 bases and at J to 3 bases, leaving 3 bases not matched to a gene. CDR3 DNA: TGTGCCAGCAGCTTATTTGGACTAGCGGGGGAAGAGACCCAGTACTTC. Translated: CASSLFGLAGEETQYF. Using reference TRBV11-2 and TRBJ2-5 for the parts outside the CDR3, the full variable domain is EAGVAQSPRYKIIEKRQSVAFWCNPISGHATLYWYQQILGQGPKLLIQFQNNGVVDDSQLPKDRFSAERLKGVDSTLKIQPAKLEDSAVYLCASSLFGLAGEETQYFGPGTRLLVL.

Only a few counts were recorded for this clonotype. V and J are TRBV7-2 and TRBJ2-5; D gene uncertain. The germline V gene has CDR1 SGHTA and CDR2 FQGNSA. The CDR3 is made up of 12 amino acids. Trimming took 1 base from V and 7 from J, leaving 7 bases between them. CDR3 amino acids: CASSLGEVTQYF. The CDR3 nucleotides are TGTGCCAGCAGCTTAGGCGAGGTGACCCAGTACTTC.

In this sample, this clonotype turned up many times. CDR3 DNA sequence: TGTGCCAGCAGTTTGGGGTTCGGGAGATCCTACAATGAGCAGTTCTTC. The encoded protein is CASSLGFGRSYNEQFF. The genes are TRBV3-1 and TRBJ2-1, with a tentative D call TRBD2 (6 bases). CDR1 is LGHDT, CDR2 YNNKEL, per germline (reference sequence). V was pared by 6 bases and J by 1 base, with 16 bases between. The CDR3 runs 16 residues.

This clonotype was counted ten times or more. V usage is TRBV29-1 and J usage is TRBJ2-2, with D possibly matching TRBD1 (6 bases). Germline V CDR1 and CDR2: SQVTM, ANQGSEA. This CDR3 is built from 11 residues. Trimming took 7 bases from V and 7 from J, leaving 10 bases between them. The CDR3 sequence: CSARGDGELFF. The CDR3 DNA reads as TGCAGCGCCAGGGGTGACGGGGAGCTGTTTTTT.

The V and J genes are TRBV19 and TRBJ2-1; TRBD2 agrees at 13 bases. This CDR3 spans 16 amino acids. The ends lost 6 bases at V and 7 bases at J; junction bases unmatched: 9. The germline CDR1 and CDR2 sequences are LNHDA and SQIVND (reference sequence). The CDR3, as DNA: TGTGCCAGTAGCCCCCTAAGGACTAGCGGGAGAAATGAGCAGTTCTTC. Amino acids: CASSPLRTSGRNEQFF.

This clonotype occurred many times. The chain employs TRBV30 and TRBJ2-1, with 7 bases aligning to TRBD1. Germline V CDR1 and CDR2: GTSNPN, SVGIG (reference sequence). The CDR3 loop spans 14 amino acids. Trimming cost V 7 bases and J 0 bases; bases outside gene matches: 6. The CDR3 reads CAFLRQGSYNEQFF. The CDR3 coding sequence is TGTGCCTTCCTCCGACAGGGCTCCTACAATGAGCAGTTCTTC.